This is a list of T cell receptor beta chains from one sample in a study of shared clonotypes between healthy human individuals. The assay was immunoSEQ multiplex PCR, and TCRdb's table has in-frame clones only and misses some. The sample shows around 2,000,000 clones, 95% of them seen only once. The sample taken for sequencing was naive CD4+ T cells sorted from blood. The receptors were gathered from a man aged 18 to 30 in good health. The CDR3 runs from the conserved cysteine through the conserved F or W. The order of the fields is V gene, D gene, J gene, clone size, CDR3 protein, CDR3 DNA. A D gene is named only where the DNA matches it firmly. Not all rows give a size; the values are once, few, many and, for expanded clones, a class.

v_gene: TRBV7-8; d_gene: TRBD1; j_gene: TRBJ2-2; abundance: -; CDR3aa: CATAPQGASTGELFF; CDR3nt: TGTGCCACTGCACCACAGGGGGCGAGCACCGGGGAGCTGTTTTTT
v_gene: TRBV18; d_gene: -; j_gene: TRBJ1-5; abundance: -; CDR3aa: CASSPPGSSNQPQHF; CDR3nt: TGTGCCAGCTCACCACCGGGGAGTAGCAATCAGCCCCAGCATTTT
v_gene: TRBV7-2; d_gene: -; j_gene: TRBJ2-3; abundance: -; CDR3aa: CASSARRTDTQYF; CDR3nt: TGTGCCAGCAGCGCCAGACGGACAGATACGCAGTATTTT
v_gene: TRBV29-1; d_gene: -; j_gene: TRBJ1-2; abundance: -; CDR3aa: CSVAGVGGYTF; CDR3nt: TGCAGCGTTGCGGGGGTGGGTGGCTACACCTTC
v_gene: TRBV5-6; d_gene: -; j_gene: TRBJ1-2; abundance: -; CDR3aa: CASSYLDRDYGYTF; CDR3nt: TGTGCCAGCAGCTACTTGGACAGAGACTATGGCTACACCTTC
v_gene: TRBV7-2; d_gene: TRBD1; j_gene: TRBJ2-5; abundance: -; CDR3aa: CASSSATGAETQYF; CDR3nt: TGTGCCAGCAGCTCTGCGACAGGGGCGGAGACCCAGTACTTC
v_gene: TRBV4-1; d_gene: -; j_gene: TRBJ1-6; abundance: -; CDR3aa: CASSPPGALSGLISPLHF; CDR3nt: TGCGCCAGCAGCCCCCCCGGCGCCCTCTCGGGTTTAATTTCACCCCTCCACTTT
v_gene: TRBV4-3; d_gene: TRBD2; j_gene: TRBJ2-3; abundance: -; CDR3aa: CASSQGVGGSKADTQYF; CDR3nt: TGCGCCAGCAGCCAAGGGGTCGGCGGGAGTAAGGCAGATACGCAGTATTTT
v_gene: TRBV6-1; d_gene: -; j_gene: TRBJ1-2; abundance: once; CDR3aa: CASSEGAGAVYGYTF; CDR3nt: TGTGCCAGCAGTGAAGGTGCAGGGGCGGTCTATGGCTACACCTTC
v_gene: TRBV2; d_gene: -; j_gene: TRBJ2-2; abundance: -; CDR3aa: CASSGDIPTGELFF; CDR3nt: TGTGCCAGCAGTGGGGACATACCCACCGGGGAGCTGTTTTTT
v_gene: TRBV5-6; d_gene: -; j_gene: TRBJ2-5; abundance: -; CDR3aa: CASSRDTYQETQYF; CDR3nt: TGTGCCAGCAGCCGGGACACGTACCAAGAGACCCAGTACTTC
v_gene: TRBV30; d_gene: TRBD1; j_gene: TRBJ1-4; abundance: -; CDR3aa: CAWSVKGAEKLFF; CDR3nt: TGTGCCTGGAGTGTAAAGGGGGCCGAAAAACTGTTTTTT
v_gene: TRBV7-9; d_gene: -; j_gene: TRBJ1-1; abundance: -; CDR3aa: CASSLASLNTEAFF; CDR3nt: TGTGCCAGCAGCTTAGCGAGCCTGAACACTGAAGCTTTCTTT
v_gene: TRBV7-2; d_gene: -; j_gene: TRBJ2-1; abundance: once; CDR3aa: CASSPRGVTSSYNEQFF; CDR3nt: TGTGCCAGCAGCCCCCGCGGTGTGACAAGCTCCTACAATGAGCAGTTCTTC
v_gene: TRBV28; d_gene: -; j_gene: TRBJ1-5; abundance: -; CDR3aa: CASSFRAATSNQPQHF; CDR3nt: TGTGCCAGCAGTTTTCGGGCAGCAACTAGCAATCAGCCCCAGCATTTT
v_gene: TRBV18; d_gene: -; j_gene: TRBJ2-1; abundance: -; CDR3aa: CASSPTLLASRGDEQFF; CDR3nt: TGTGCCAGCTCACCCACGCTACTAGCTTCTCGCGGGGATGAGCAGTTCTTC
v_gene: TRBV2; d_gene: -; j_gene: TRBJ2-5; abundance: -; CDR3aa: CASSELGSPIETQYF; CDR3nt: TGTGCCAGCAGTGAATTAGGTTCGCCTATTGAGACCCAGTACTTC
v_gene: TRBV7-9; d_gene: TRBD1; j_gene: TRBJ2-7; abundance: -; CDR3aa: CATTEKDRVYEQYF; CDR3nt: TGTGCCACGACAGAAAAAGACAGGGTATACGAGCAGTACTTC
v_gene: TRBV5-1; d_gene: -; j_gene: TRBJ1-6; abundance: -; CDR3aa: CASSLDLWTVEMSSYNSPLHF; CDR3nt: TGCGCCAGCAGCTTGGACCTTTGGACGGTAGAAATGAGCTCCTATAATTCACCCCTCCACTTT
v_gene: TRBV4-1; d_gene: -; j_gene: TRBJ2-7; abundance: -; CDR3aa: CASSQLTGVRREYEQYF; CDR3nt: TGCGCCAGCAGCCAACTTACAGGGGTGAGGAGGGAATACGAGCAGTACTTC